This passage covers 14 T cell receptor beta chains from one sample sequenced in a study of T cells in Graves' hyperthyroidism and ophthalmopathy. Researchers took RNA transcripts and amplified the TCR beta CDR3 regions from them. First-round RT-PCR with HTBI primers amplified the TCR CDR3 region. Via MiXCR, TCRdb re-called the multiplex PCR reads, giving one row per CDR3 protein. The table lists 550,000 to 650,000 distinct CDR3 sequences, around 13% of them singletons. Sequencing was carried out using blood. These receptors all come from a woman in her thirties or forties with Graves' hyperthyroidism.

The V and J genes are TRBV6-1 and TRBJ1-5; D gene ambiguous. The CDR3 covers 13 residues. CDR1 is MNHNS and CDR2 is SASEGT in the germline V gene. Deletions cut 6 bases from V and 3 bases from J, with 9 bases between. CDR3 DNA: TGTGCCAGCAGGACCAGTGACAATCAGCCCCAGCATTTT. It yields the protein CASRTSDNQPQHF.

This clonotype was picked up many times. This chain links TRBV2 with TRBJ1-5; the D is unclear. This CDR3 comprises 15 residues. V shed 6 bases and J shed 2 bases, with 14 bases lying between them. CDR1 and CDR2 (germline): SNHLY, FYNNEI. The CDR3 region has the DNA TGTGCCAGCAGACAAACTCCTATACGCAATCAGCCCCAGCATTTT. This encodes CASRQTPIRNQPQHF.

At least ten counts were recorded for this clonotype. The CDR3 sequence is CASSGGAGQPQHF. DNA for the CDR3: TGTGCCAGCAGTGGGGGGGCAGGTCAGCCCCAGCATTTT. The rearrangement links TRBV27 to TRBJ1-5; D perhaps matches TRBD1 (6 bases). CDR1 and CDR2 (germline): MNHEY, SMNVEV (reference sequence). The CDR3 is made up of 13 amino acids. V was shortened by 5 bases and J by 6 bases, with 11 bases between the two germline ends.

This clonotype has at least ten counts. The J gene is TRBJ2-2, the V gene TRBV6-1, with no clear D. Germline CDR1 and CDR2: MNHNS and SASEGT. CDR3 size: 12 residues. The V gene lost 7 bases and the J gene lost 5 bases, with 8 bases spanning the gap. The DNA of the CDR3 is TGTGCCAGCACTGGGGTAACCGGGGAGCTGTTTTTT. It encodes CASTGVTGELFF.

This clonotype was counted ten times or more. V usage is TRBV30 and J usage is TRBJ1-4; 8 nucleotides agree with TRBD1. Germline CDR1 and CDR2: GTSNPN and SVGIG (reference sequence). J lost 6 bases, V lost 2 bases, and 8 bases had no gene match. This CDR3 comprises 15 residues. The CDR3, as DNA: TGTGCCTGGAGTCTGGGGCAGGGGGCGGATGAAAAACTGTTTTTT. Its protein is CAWSLGQGADEKLFF.

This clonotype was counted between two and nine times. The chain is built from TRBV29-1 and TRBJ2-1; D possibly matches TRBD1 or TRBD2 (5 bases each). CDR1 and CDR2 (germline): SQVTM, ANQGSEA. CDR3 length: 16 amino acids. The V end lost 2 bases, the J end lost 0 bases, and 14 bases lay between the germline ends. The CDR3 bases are TGCAGCGTTGAAATTGGGACCCGGAGCTCCTACAATGAGCAGTTCTTC. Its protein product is CSVEIGTRSSYNEQFF.

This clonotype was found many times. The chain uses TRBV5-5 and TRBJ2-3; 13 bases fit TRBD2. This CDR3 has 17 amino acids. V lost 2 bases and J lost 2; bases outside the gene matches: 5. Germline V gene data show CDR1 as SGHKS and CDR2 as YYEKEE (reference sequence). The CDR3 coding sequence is TGTGCCAGCAGCTTAACTAGCGGGAGGGCCATCACAGATACGCAGTATTTT. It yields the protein CASSLTSGRAITDTQYF.

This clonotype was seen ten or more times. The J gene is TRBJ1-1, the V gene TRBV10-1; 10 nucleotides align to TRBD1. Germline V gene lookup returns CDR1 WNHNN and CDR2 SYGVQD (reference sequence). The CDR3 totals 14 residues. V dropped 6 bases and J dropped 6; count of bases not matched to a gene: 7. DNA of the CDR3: TGCGCCAGCAGCCCGGGACAGGGGTGGCCTGAAGCTTTCTTT. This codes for CASSPGQGWPEAFF.

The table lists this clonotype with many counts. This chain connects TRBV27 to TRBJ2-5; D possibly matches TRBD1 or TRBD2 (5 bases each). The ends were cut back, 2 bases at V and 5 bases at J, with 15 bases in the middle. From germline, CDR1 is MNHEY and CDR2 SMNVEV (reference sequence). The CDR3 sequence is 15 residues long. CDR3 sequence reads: CASSLTGTLRETQYF. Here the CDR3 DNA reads TGTGCCAGCAGTTTAACGGGGACCCTCAGGGAGACCCAGTACTTC.

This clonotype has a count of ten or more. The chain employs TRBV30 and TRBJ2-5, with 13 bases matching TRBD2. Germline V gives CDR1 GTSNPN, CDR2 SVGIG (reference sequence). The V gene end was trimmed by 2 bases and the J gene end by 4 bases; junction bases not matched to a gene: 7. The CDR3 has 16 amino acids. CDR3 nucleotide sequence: TGTGCCTGGAGTCTTGGACTAGCGGGAGAGACAGAGACCCAGTACTTC. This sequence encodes CAWSLGLAGETETQYF.

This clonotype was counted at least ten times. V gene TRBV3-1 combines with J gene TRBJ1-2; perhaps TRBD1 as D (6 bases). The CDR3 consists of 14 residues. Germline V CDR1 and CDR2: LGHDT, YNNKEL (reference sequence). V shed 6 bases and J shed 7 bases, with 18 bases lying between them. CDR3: CASRGTGFSPGYTF. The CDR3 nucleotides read TGTGCCAGCAGGGGTACAGGGTTCTCCCCTGGCTACACCTTC. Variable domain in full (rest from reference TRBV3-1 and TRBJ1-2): DTAVSQTPKYLVTQMGNDKSIKCEQNLGHDTMYWYKQDSKKFLKIMFSYNNKELIINETVPNRFSPKSPDKAHLNLHINSLELGDSAVYFCASRGTGFSPGYTFGSGTRLTVV.

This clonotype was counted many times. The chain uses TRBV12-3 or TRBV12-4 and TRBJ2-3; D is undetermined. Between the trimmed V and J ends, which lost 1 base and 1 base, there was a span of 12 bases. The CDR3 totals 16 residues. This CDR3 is CASSLVVLGGTDTQYF. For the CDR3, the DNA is TGTGCCAGCAGTTTAGTCGTGTTGGGTGGCACAGATACGCAGTATTTT.

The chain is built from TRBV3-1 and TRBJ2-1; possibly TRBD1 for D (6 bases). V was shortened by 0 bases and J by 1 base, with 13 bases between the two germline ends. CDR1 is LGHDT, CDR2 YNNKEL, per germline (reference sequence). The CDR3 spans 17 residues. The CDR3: CASSQEIGRGSYNEQFF. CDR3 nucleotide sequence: TGTGCCAGCAGCCAAGAAATCGGCAGGGGTTCCTACAATGAGCAGTTCTTC.

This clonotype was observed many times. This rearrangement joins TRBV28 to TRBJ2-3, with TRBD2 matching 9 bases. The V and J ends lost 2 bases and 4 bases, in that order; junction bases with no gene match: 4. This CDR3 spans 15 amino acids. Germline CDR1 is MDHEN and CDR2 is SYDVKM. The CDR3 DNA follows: TGTGCCAGCAGTTTAGGGGCGGGAGGGCCAGATACGCAGTATTTT. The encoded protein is CASSLGAGGPDTQYF.